This T cell receptor beta chain derives from a study of Graves' ophthalmopathy and Graves' hyperthyroidism. The CDR3 has 15 residues. The germline V gene encodes CDR1 MNHEY and CDR2 SVGEGT. The trim removed 2 bases at V and 9 bases at J, leaving 4 bases unmatched. The sample holds many counts of this clonotype. Beta-chain TCR CDR3 regions were amplified from RNA transcripts. HTBI primers primed a first-round RT-PCR, and a second-round multiplex PCR followed. One entry per CDR3 protein, called by TCRdb with MiXCR from the multiplex PCR reads. The repertoire includes about 400,000 distinct CDR3 sequences, less than 20% of them detected once, and 5.5% to 7% sits in the top ten.

The sample comprised peripheral blood. This sequence originates from a woman aged 18-29 years with stable Graves' hyperthyroidism. V is TRBV6-2 or TRBV6-3 and J is TRBJ1-6; 10 nucleotides align to TRBD1. The CDR3 is CASSYQGQGVSPLHF. The CDR3 DNA follows: TGTGCCAGCAGTTACCAAGGACAGGGGGTTTCACCCCTCCACTTT.